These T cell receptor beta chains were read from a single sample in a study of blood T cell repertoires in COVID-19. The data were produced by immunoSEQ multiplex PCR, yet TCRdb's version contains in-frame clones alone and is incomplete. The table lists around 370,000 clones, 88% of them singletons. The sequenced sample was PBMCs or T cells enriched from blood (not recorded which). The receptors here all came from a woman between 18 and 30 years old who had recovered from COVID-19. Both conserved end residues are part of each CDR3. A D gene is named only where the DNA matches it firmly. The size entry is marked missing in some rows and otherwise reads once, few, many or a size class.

CDR3aa: CASSWGETALKDMNTEAFF; CDR3nt: TGTGCCAGCAGCTGGGGGGAGACAGCGCTAAAAGATATGAACACTGAAGCTTTCTTT; abundance: -; v_gene: TRBV5-6; j_gene: TRBJ1-1; d_gene: -
CDR3aa: CASSGDRGRTNEKLFF; CDR3nt: TGTGCCAGCAGTGGCGACAGGGGGCGGACTAATGAAAAACTGTTTTTT; abundance: -; v_gene: TRBV6-1; j_gene: TRBJ1-4; d_gene: TRBD1
CDR3aa: CASSLTGTREEKLFF; CDR3nt: TGCGCCAGCAGCTTGACAGGAACTCGAGAGGAAAAACTGTTTTTT; abundance: -; v_gene: TRBV5-1; j_gene: TRBJ1-4; d_gene: -
CDR3aa: CASSLWQGVDSNQPQHF; CDR3nt: TGTGCCAGCAGCTTATGGCAGGGGGTGGATAGCAATCAGCCCCAGCATTTT; abundance: once; v_gene: TRBV7-8; j_gene: TRBJ1-5; d_gene: TRBD1
CDR3aa: CATAASPDYYGYTF; CDR3nt: TGTGCCACCGCAGCGTCACCGGACTACTATGGCTACACCTTC; abundance: -; v_gene: TRBV19; j_gene: TRBJ1-2; d_gene: -
CDR3aa: CASSYSTTRAGNTIYF; CDR3nt: TGTGCCAGCAGTTACTCGACAACCAGGGCTGGAAACACCATATATTTT; abundance: -; v_gene: TRBV6-5; j_gene: TRBJ1-3; d_gene: -
CDR3aa: CASSLGTAHNSPLHF; CDR3nt: TGTGCCAGCAGCTTGGGGACAGCTCATAATTCACCCCTCCACTTT; abundance: -; v_gene: TRBV5-4; j_gene: TRBJ1-6; d_gene: -
CDR3aa: CASSLGQGGNTEAFF; CDR3nt: TGTGCCAGCAGCCTTGGACAGGGTGGGAACACTGAAGCTTTCTTT; abundance: -; v_gene: TRBV3-1/TRBV3-2; j_gene: TRBJ1-1; d_gene: TRBD1
CDR3aa: CASSQDTGLNTEAFF; CDR3nt: TGTGCCAGCAGCCAAGATACGGGGTTGAACACTGAAGCTTTCTTT; abundance: -; v_gene: TRBV3-1/TRBV3-2; j_gene: TRBJ1-1; d_gene: -
CDR3aa: CASSPTSGGTFMGTDTQYF; CDR3nt: TGTGCCAGCAGCCCGACTAGCGGGGGGACGTTTATGGGCACAGATACGCAGTATTTT; abundance: -; v_gene: TRBV9; j_gene: TRBJ2-3; d_gene: TRBD2
CDR3aa: CASSPYIPGQGAEEQYF; CDR3nt: TGTGCCAGCTCACCATATATTCCCGGGCAGGGGGCGGAGGAGCAGTACTTC; abundance: -; v_gene: TRBV18; j_gene: TRBJ2-7; d_gene: TRBD1
CDR3aa: CAWDYTGTGYGYTF; CDR3nt: TGTGCCTGGGACTATACCGGGACAGGCTATGGCTACACCTTC; abundance: -; v_gene: TRBV30; j_gene: TRBJ1-2; d_gene: TRBD1
CDR3aa: CSGLRESTEAFF; CDR3nt: TGCAGCGGCCTGAGGGAATCCACTGAAGCTTTCTTT; abundance: -; v_gene: TRBV29-1; j_gene: TRBJ1-1; d_gene: -